Below, 20 T cell receptor beta chains from the same sample are listed, as sequenced in a study of monozygotic twins with inflammatory bowel disease. No DNA is given; TCRdb re-called the 5' RACE reads and lists each CDR3 protein once. Its table records about 440,000 distinct CDR3 sequences. Specimen: blood. These receptors were taken from a human donor with ulcerative colitis or Crohn's disease, or a healthy co-twin of an affected twin (not recorded which).

The rearrangement joins TRBV5-1 to TRBJ1-1. This CDR3 is 13 amino acids long. In germline, CDR1 is SGHRS, CDR2 YFSETQ. CDR3 amino acids: CASSLLGENEAFF.

The J gene is TRBJ1-1, the V gene TRBV6-6; the D call of TRBD1 rests on TCRdb alone, since no DNA is present to check it. Looked up from germline, CDR1 is MNHNY and CDR2 is SVGAGI (reference sequence). The CDR3 extends over 12 amino acids. Here the CDR3 reads CASQGGDPEAFF.

V and J are TRBV28 and TRBJ2-3; the D call of TRBD2 rests on TCRdb alone, since no DNA is present to check it. The CDR3 loop spans 15 amino acids. Germline CDR1 is MDHEN and CDR2 is SYDVKM. CDR3 sequence: CATRLAGKDTDTQYF.

This chain connects TRBV29-1 to TRBJ2-7. Germline V gives CDR1 SQVTM, CDR2 ANQGSEA. The CDR3 has 11 amino acids. The CDR3 loop reads CSVEGPYEQYF.

The V call is TRBV19, the J call TRBJ1-2. Germline CDR1 LNHDA, CDR2 SQIVND (reference sequence). There are 13 residues in the CDR3. The CDR3 is CASSPSLTYGYTF. The full variable domain, in which reference TRBV19 and TRBJ1-2 provide the parts outside the CDR3, is DGGITQSPKYLFRKEGQNVTLSCEQNLNHDAMYWYRQDPGQGLRLIYYSQIVNDFQKGDIAEGYSVSREKKESFPLTVTSAQKNPTAFYLCASSPSLTYGYTFGSGTRLTVV.

This chain connects TRBV6-1 to TRBJ2-6; the TCRdb D gene call, TRBD1, has no DNA to confirm it. The CDR3 is 17 residues long. CDR1 is MNHNS and CDR2 is SASEGT in the germline V gene. CDR3 sequence reads: CATRGPTNYSGANVLTF.

The chain employs TRBV28 and TRBJ1-2; TCRdb selects TRBD1, and the lack of DNA leaves this call unchecked. The CDR3 has 17 amino acids. The germline V gene has CDR1 MDHEN and CDR2 SYDVKM. The CDR3 sequence is CASSPLGRGTHSYGYTF.

The chain employs TRBV7-9 and TRBJ2-3; the TCRdb D gene call, TRBD1, has no DNA to confirm it. Germline loops: CDR1 SEHNR, CDR2 FQNEAQ (reference sequence). The length of the CDR3 is 16 residues. The CDR3 spells CASSSGYIPRGDTQYF.

The J gene is TRBJ1-1, the V gene TRBV11-2. Germline lookup yields CDR1 SGHAT and CDR2 FQNNGV. The CDR3 is made up of 14 amino acids. CDR3 sequence: CASSLGTIPTEAFF. Supplemented by reference TRBV11-2 and TRBJ1-1, the full variable domain reads EAGVAQSPRYKIIEKRQSVAFWCNPISGHATLYWYQQILGQGPKLLIQFQNNGVVDDSQLPKDRFSAERLKGVDSTLKIQPAKLEDSAVYLCASSLGTIPTEAFFGQGTRLTVV.

The chain uses TRBV5-8 and TRBJ1-4; with no DNA, the TCRdb D assignment of TRBD1 cannot be verified. Germline V gives CDR1 SGHTS, CDR2 YDEGEE. This CDR3 region has 15 residues. CDR3 loop: CASSWGTLTNEKLFF.

CDR3: CSASVGAAAPGELFF. V gene TRBV20-1 combines with J gene TRBJ2-2; the TCRdb D gene call, TRBD1, has no DNA to confirm it. This CDR3 region has 15 residues. CDR1 DFQATT and CDR2 SNEGSKA come from the germline V gene (reference sequence).

V gene TRBV7-2 combines with J gene TRBJ1-1; TCRdb picks TRBD1, but there is no DNA to check that call. Germline V gives CDR1 SGHTA, CDR2 FQGNSA. This CDR3 contains 14 residues. This CDR3 is CASSLKQGATEAFF.

The chain has TRBV18 and TRBJ2-7. Per germline, CDR1 KGHSH and CDR2 LQKENI. This CDR3 region has 16 residues. This CDR3 is CASSPLRKVKDYEQYF.

V gene TRBV7-2 combines with J gene TRBJ2-1; TCRdb proposes TRBD1, but this gene call is untestable without DNA. The CDR3 contains 12 residues. CDR1 SGHTA and CDR2 FQGNSA come from the germline V gene. CDR3 in amino acids: CASSFGQTEQFF.

The chain carries TRBV5-1 and TRBJ2-5; TCRdb designates TRBD2, a call that cannot be tested without DNA. Per the germline V gene, CDR1 is SGHRS and CDR2 is YFSETQ. The CDR3 loop spans 16 amino acids. The CDR3 reads CASSLVVASGRETQYF.

The chain joins TRBV10-3 to TRBJ2-1; checking the TCRdb D call of TRBD1 is not possible without DNA. This CDR3 has 15 amino acids. Germline V gene lookup returns CDR1 ENHRY and CDR2 SYGVKD. CDR3 amino acids: CAISGTGQGAGEQFF.

The V and J genes are TRBV20-1 and TRBJ1-2; TCRdb returns TRBD1, unconfirmable since there is no DNA. Germline V gene sequence: CDR1 DFQATT, CDR2 SNEGSKA (reference sequence). The CDR3 totals 14 residues. The CDR3 protein is CSAKTTGRNYGYTF.

This rearrangement joins TRBV20-1 to TRBJ2-5; the TCRdb call, TRBD2, lacks DNA for checking. Germline-derived CDR1 and CDR2 are DFQATT and SNEGSKA (reference sequence). The CDR3 is 14 amino acids. The CDR3 loop reads CSAVLTGGQETQYF.

The chain employs TRBV4-1 and TRBJ1-5; TCRdb names TRBD1, which stays unverified in the absence of DNA. The CDR3 is 16 amino acids. Germline values: CDR1 MGHRA, CDR2 YSYEKL. The CDR3 sequence is CASSQGTGGFDQPQHF.

The chain carries TRBV5-1 and TRBJ2-3; TCRdb's D gene call, TRBD1, goes unchecked for lack of DNA. CDR3 size: 15 residues. Per the germline V gene, CDR1 is SGHRS and CDR2 is YFSETQ. The chain's CDR3 is CASSLDTGATDTQYF. Based on the CDR3 plus reference TRBV5-1 and TRBJ2-3, the full variable domain is KAGVTQTPRYLIKTRGQQVTLSCSPISGHRSVSWYQQTPGQGLQFLFEYFSETQRNKGNFPGRFSGRQFSNSRSEMNVSTLELGDSALYLCASSLDTGATDTQYFGPGTRLTVL.